This T cell receptor (beta chain) is from a study of human T cells and chemical hapten exposure. For the library, individual cDNA molecules each received unique molecular identifiers. Original processing methods: There were a median of approximately 88,000 TCRs per sample, with a range from about 23,224 to 690,600. MiXCR, applied by TCRdb to the 5' RACE reads, yields one record per CDR3 protein. Clone size and V and J calls follow TCRdb, not the original study. The table lists about 140,000 distinct CDR3 sequences, over 3.5% of them singletons. CDR1 is MNHEY, CDR2 SVGAGI, per germline. V lost 0 bases to trimming and J lost 4 bases, with 12 bases between them. The CDR3 runs 15 residues. The template was total RNA from unfractionated whole blood.

The TCR was taken from a female donor in good health. The chain recombines TRBV6-5 with TRBJ1-2; D is possibly TRBD1 (6 bases). The CDR3 sequence: CASSYSDTGTYGYTF. In nucleotides, the CDR3 is TGTGCCAGCAGTTACTCCGACACAGGGACCTATGGCTACACCTTC.